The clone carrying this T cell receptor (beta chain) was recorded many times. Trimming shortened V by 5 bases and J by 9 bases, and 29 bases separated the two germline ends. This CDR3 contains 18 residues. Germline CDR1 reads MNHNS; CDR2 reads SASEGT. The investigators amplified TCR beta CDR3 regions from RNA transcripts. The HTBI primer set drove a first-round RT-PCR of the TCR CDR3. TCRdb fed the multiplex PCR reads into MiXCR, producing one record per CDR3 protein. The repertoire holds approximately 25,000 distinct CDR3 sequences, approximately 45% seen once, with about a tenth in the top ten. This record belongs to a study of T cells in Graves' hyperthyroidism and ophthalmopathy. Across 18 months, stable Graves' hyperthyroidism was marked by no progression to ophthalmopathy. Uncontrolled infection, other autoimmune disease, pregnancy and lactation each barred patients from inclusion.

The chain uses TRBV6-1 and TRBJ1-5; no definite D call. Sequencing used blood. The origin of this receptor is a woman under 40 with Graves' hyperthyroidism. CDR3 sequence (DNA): TGTGCCAGCAGTCCAGGCACGCGGAGGACTTCCCAGCCTTTGCCCCAGCATTTT. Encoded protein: CASSPGTRRTSQPLPQHF.